The present T cell receptor beta chain was sequenced within a study of blood T cell repertoires in COVID-19. In the study overall: Samples came from the United States, Italy and Spain, spanning acute and convalescent COVID-19.

Per the original methods: Estimation of nucleated cell counts relied on the amplification of reference gene primers. Sequencing used immunoSEQ multiplex PCR; TCRdb keeps in-frame clones, though not all of them. The DNA was the basis for D and trimming; V, J and clone size are from that table. The sample contains under 300,000 clones, around 86% of which appear only once. Cohort placement rested on clinical history that participants reported themselves. V shed 2 bases and J 4 bases; nucleotides not matched to a gene: 4. CDR1 and CDR2 (germline): MNHEY, SVGAGI. This CDR3 region has 15 residues. The receptor was derived from a woman aged 50 to 60 who had recovered from COVID-19. Sequencing input: PBMCs or T cells enriched from blood (not recorded which). This sequence joins TRBV6-5 and TRBJ1-2; 10 bases are shared with TRBD1. The CDR3 is CASSYQDRGIYGYTF. The CDR3 DNA follows: TGTGCCAGCAGTTACCAGGACAGGGGGATCTATGGCTACACCTTC.